Each of the 28 T cell receptor beta chains below was sequenced from the same sample in a study of cytomegalovirus exposure and HLA in healthy donors. Repertoires were generated with immunoSEQ multiplex PCR, while TCRdb's copy carries only in-frame clones and drops some. The sample yields tens of thousands of clones, around 94% seen once. Sample: PBMCs. The receptor source for this set is a woman under 30 in good health and CMV-seronegative.

This chain links TRBV14 with TRBJ1-2, with 8 nucleotides matching TRBD1. The CDR3 sequence is 17 residues long. Trimming cost V 0 bases and J 5 bases; bases outside gene matches: 11. Looked up from germline, CDR1 is SGHDN and CDR2 is FVKESK. In nucleotides, the CDR3 is TGTGCCAGCAGCCAAGATTCCCGGACAGGGTGGCGATATGGCTACACCTTC. It yields the protein CASSQDSRTGWRYGYTF. Full variable domain (rest looked up from reference TRBV14 and TRBJ1-2): EAGVTQFPSHSVIEKGQTVTLRCDPISGHDNLYWYRRVMGKEIKFLLHFVKESKQDESGMPNNRFLAERTGGTYSTLKVQPAELEDSGVYFCASSQDSRTGWRYGYTFGSGTRLTVV.

V and J are TRBV9 and TRBJ2-7; possible D gene TRBD1, 6 bases. This CDR3 comprises 15 residues. Germline V gene sequence: CDR1 SGDLS, CDR2 YYNGEE. The V and J ends lost 4 bases and 3 bases respectively, with 17 bases between them. The CDR3 DNA sequence: TGTGCCAGCAGCCCCAGGGGTGAGGAGAGCTACGAGCAGTACTTC. Translating it yields CASSPRGEESYEQYF.

The chain couples TRBV11-3 to TRBJ2-1; 10 nucleotides align to TRBD2. This CDR3 has 15 residues. Unmatched junction bases numbered 9, after V lost 4 bases and J lost 9 bases. Germline V CDR1 and CDR2: SGHNT, YENEEA. The CDR3 sequence: CASSSRPSGSGEQFF. DNA of the CDR3: TGTGCCAGCAGCTCGCGTCCTAGCGGGAGCGGTGAGCAGTTCTTC.

The table lists this clone with a count of one. This sequence joins TRBV28 and TRBJ2-1; 10 positions match TRBD1. J was trimmed by 8 bases and V by 6 bases; bases with no gene match: 13. CDR3 length equals 16 residues. Looked up from germline, CDR1 is MDHEN and CDR2 is SYDVKM. CDR3: CASRDRGRAVMDEQFF. The CDR3 nucleotides are TGTGCCAGCAGAGACAGGGGGCGGGCTGTGATGGATGAGCAGTTCTTC.

V is TRBV5-8 and J is TRBJ2-5; 9 nucleotides match TRBD2. With 3 bases clipped from V and 7 bases from J, the junction kept 10 bases outside the gene matches. CDR1 and CDR2 (germline): SGHTS, YDEGEE. The CDR3 extends over 15 amino acids. DNA for the CDR3: TGTGCCAGCAGCTCCGGGAGTAGCGGGAGAGGGACCCAGTACTTC. This codes for CASSSGSSGRGTQYF.

This clone was seen a single time. This sequence joins TRBV6-4 and TRBJ2-1; TRBD2 matches 9 bases. The CDR3 runs 14 residues. V shed 5 bases and J 2 bases; nucleotides not matched to a gene: 1. CDR1 is MRHNA, CDR2 SNTAGT, per germline. CDR3 loop: CASSPSGTYNEQFF. CDR3 bases: TGTGCCAGCAGTCCTAGCGGGACCTACAATGAGCAGTTCTTC.

The V and J genes are TRBV5-1 and TRBJ1-1; TRBD1 is a possible D gene (5 bases). CDR3 length equals 14 residues. With 6 bases removed from V and 5 bases from J, the gap between germline ends came to 17 bases. Germline-derived CDR1 and CDR2 are SGHRS and YFSETQ. The CDR3 spells CASTEPGPPTEAFF. DNA for the CDR3: TGCGCCAGCACCGAACCAGGGCCCCCGACTGAAGCTTTCTTT.

The chain combines TRBV21-1 with TRBJ2-5; the D call TRBD1 from the table was never checked on the DNA. TRBV21-1 is recorded as a pseudogene. The CDR3 runs 18 residues. The CDR3 DNA reads TGTGCCAGCAGCAAATGCTCTCCGGGACAGGGAGGCAGAGAGACCCAGTACTTC. As protein: CASSKCSPGQGGRETQYF.

The genes are TRBV29-1 and TRBJ1-2, with 8 bases that match TRBD1. V lost 3 bases and J lost 8; bases outside the gene matches: 8. The CDR3 is 13 amino acids. The germline CDR1 and CDR2 sequences are SQVTM and ANQGSEA. This CDR3 reads CSVDPGGWKGYTF. CDR3 coding DNA: TGCAGCGTTGATCCAGGGGGCTGGAAGGGCTACACCTTC. Looking up the rest from reference TRBV29-1 and TRBJ1-2 gives the full variable domain: SAVISQKPSRDICQRGTSLTIQCQVDSQVTMMFWYRQQPGQSLTLIATANQGSEATYESGFVIDKFPISRPNLTFSTLTVSNMSPEDSSIYLCSVDPGGWKGYTFGSGTRLTVV.

The J gene is TRBJ2-5, the V gene TRBV10-3; 8 nucleotides line up with TRBD1. V was pared by 3 bases and J by 4 bases, with 10 bases of the junction left unmatched. This CDR3 has 16 residues. Per germline, CDR1 ENHRY and CDR2 SYGVKD. CDR3 in amino acids: CAISDLDRGMGETQYF. CDR3 bases: TGTGCCATCAGTGATCTAGACAGGGGTATGGGAGAGACCCAGTACTTC.

The V gene is TRBV11-3, the J gene TRBJ1-1; 7 bases map to TRBD1. CDR3 length: 14 residues. Germline assignment: CDR1 SGHNT and CDR2 YENEEA. The V gene end was trimmed by 5 bases and the J gene end by 0 bases; junction bases not matched to a gene: 3. CDR3 sequence reads: CASSAGQLNTEAFF. Written as DNA, the CDR3 is TGTGCCAGCAGCGCGGGACAGTTGAACACTGAAGCTTTCTTT.

The chain combines TRBV25-1 with TRBJ2-1; D is possibly TRBD1 (5 bases). There are 13 residues in the CDR3. Trimming cost V 4 bases and J 9 bases, with 13 bases left between them. Germline V lookup: CDR1 MGHDK, CDR2 SYGVNS. CDR3 bases: TGTGCCAGCAGTGGCCCAGGGTCTATTGAGCAGTTCTTC. It yields the protein CASSGPGSIEQFF.

The count of this clone is one. The V gene is TRBV7-9, the J gene TRBJ2-5; D is unclear. Germline CDR1 is SEHNR and CDR2 is FQNEAQ (reference sequence). V lost 1 base and J 2 bases, leaving 5 bases between the germline ends. The CDR3 consists of 13 residues. CDR3 DNA: TGTGCCAGCAGCTTAGGGAGACAAGAGACCCAGTACTTC. Residues: CASSLGRQETQYF.

This clone was detected only a few times. This chain connects TRBV11-2 to TRBJ1-1; D not resolved. The CDR3 has 14 amino acids. CDR1 is SGHAT, CDR2 FQNNGV, per germline. Trimming took 4 bases from V and 1 from J, leaving 10 bases between them. The DNA of the CDR3 is TGTGCCAGCAGCTGGGCTGGTGGGAACACTGAAGCTTTCTTT. Protein sequence: CASSWAGGNTEAFF.

The CDR3 DNA follows: TGTGCCAGCAGCTTAGTGCCGGGCAGGGCTTACGGGAACACCGGGGAGCTGTTTTTT. This sequence encodes CASSLVPGRAYGNTGELFF. V is TRBV7-9 and J is TRBJ2-2; D might be TRBD1 (5 bases). The germline gives CDR1 SEHNR, CDR2 FQNEAQ (reference sequence). The CDR3 has 19 residues. Trimming left V 1 base short and J 1 base short, with 19 bases between.

The chain is built from TRBV6-6 and TRBJ1-4; 8 nucleotides match TRBD1. With V trimmed by 6 bases and J by 1 base, 4 bases remained unmatched. Per the germline V gene, CDR1 is MNHNY and CDR2 is SVGAGI (reference sequence). The CDR3 runs 15 residues. The CDR3, as DNA: TGTGCCAGCAGAGCTGGGACAGGAACTAATGAAAAACTGTTTTTT. It translates to CASRAGTGTNEKLFF.

The rearrangement uses TRBV7-6 and TRBJ1-5; D gene ambiguous. Germline values: CDR1 SGHVS, CDR2 FNYEAQ. V was trimmed by 4 bases and J by 3 bases, leaving 10 bases between them. The CDR3 sequence is 14 residues long. In DNA form, the CDR3 reads TGTGCCAGCAGCTCCGGGTACAACAATCAGCCCCAGCATTTT. As protein: CASSSGYNNQPQHF. Drawing the rest from reference TRBV7-6 and TRBJ1-5, the complete variable domain is GAGVSQSPRYKVTKRGQDVALRCDPISGHVSLYWYRQALGQGPEFLTYFNYEAQQDKSGLPNDRFSAERPEGSISTLTIQRTEQRDSAMYRCASSSGYNNQPQHFGDGTRLSIL.

The chain combines TRBV28 with TRBJ2-3, with 10 bases lining up with TRBD2. The CDR3 consists of 16 residues. Germline V gene lookup returns CDR1 MDHEN and CDR2 SYDVKM. V dropped 2 bases and J dropped 2; count of bases not matched to a gene: 4. CDR3 DNA: TGTGCCAGCAGTTTACTAGCGGGAGAGTACACAGATACGCAGTATTTT. Translating gives CASSLLAGEYTDTQYF.

V usage is TRBV28 and J usage is TRBJ2-7; no firm D call. The CDR3 is 14 amino acids. V lost 4 bases and J lost 4, with 14 bases in between. Germline V gene sequence: CDR1 MDHEN, CDR2 SYDVKM. The CDR3 region has the DNA TGTGCCAGCAGTTCGGGTACTATAAGTTACGAGCAGTACTTC. This sequence encodes CASSSGTISYEQYF.

The chain carries TRBV2 and TRBJ2-2, with 7 bases that match TRBD2. The junction had 6 bases not matched to a gene; V was cut back by 8 bases and J by 3 bases. The CDR3 has 14 residues. Germline CDR1 SNHLY, CDR2 FYNNEI. The CDR3 reads CASGGDRHTGELFF. For the CDR3, the DNA is TGTGCCAGCGGGGGGGACCGACACACCGGGGAGCTGTTTTTT.

The rearrangement joins TRBV5-5 to TRBJ2-2; TRBD2 might be the D (5 bases). The germline V gene has CDR1 SGHKS and CDR2 YYEKEE (reference sequence). CDR3 length equals 13 residues. V lost 5 bases and J lost 5, with 10 bases in between. CDR3 in DNA: TGTGCCAGCAGTCAAACGGGGACCGGGGAGCTGTTTTTT. Protein product: CASSQTGTGELFF.

The chain links TRBV27 to TRBJ2-7; 12 nucleotides agree with TRBD2. This CDR3 spans 18 amino acids. With V trimmed by 5 bases and J by 1 base, 12 bases remained unmatched. From germline, CDR1 is MNHEY and CDR2 SMNVEV (reference sequence). CDR3 nucleotide sequence: TGTGCCAGCAGTCCCAAGCCCCGGACTAGCGGGAAATCCTACGAGCAGTACTTC. The encoded protein is CASSPKPRTSGKSYEQYF.

This chain uses TRBV15 with TRBJ2-7, with 12 bases fitting TRBD2. Losses at the gene ends were 0 bases for V and 1 base for J; bases not matched to a gene: 13. From germline, CDR1 is LNHNV and CDR2 YYDKDF (reference sequence). This CDR3 comprises 20 residues. The CDR3 protein is CATSRDYSSTSGSLSYEQYF. Written as DNA, the CDR3 is TGTGCCACCAGCAGAGATTATTCTTCGACTAGCGGGAGTCTGTCCTACGAGCAGTACTTC.

The chain is built from TRBV5-5 and TRBJ2-7, with 9 bases fitting TRBD2. Germline trimming cut 0 bases from V and 3 bases from J; bases unmatched to any gene: 4. The CDR3 totals 15 residues. Germline V gives CDR1 SGHKS, CDR2 YYEKEE (reference sequence). The CDR3 region is CASSLVASGIYEQYF. CDR3 sequence (DNA): TGTGCCAGCAGCTTGGTTGCTAGCGGGATCTACGAGCAGTACTTC.

The genes are TRBV28 and TRBJ1-3; a weak D match, TRBD1 (5 bases). This CDR3 region has 15 residues. The V end was cut by 6 bases, the J end by 3 bases, with 15 bases between. Germline V lookup: CDR1 MDHEN, CDR2 SYDVKM. The CDR3 protein is CASSTPGILGNTIYF. The DNA of the CDR3 is TGTGCCAGCAGCACACCAGGGATTCTTGGAAACACCATATATTTT.

This chain joins TRBV4-2 and TRBJ2-1, with TRBD2 identical over 14 bases. The CDR3 contains 16 residues. V lost 2 bases and J lost 9; bases outside the gene matches: 6. The V gene's germline CDR1 is LGHNA and CDR2 YNFKEQ. For the CDR3, the DNA is TGTGCCAGCAGCCAATTCGGGACTAGCGGGAGTAGTGAGCAGTTCTTC. It encodes CASSQFGTSGSSEQFF.

The rearrangement joins TRBV18 to TRBJ2-7, with 11 bases fitting TRBD1. The CDR3 has 15 amino acids. The V gene's germline CDR1 is KGHSH and CDR2 LQKENI. V was clipped by 2 bases and J by 5 bases; unmatched bases: 5. CDR3: CASSPGTGGPNEQYF. CDR3 nucleotide sequence: TGTGCCAGCTCACCAGGGACAGGGGGTCCGAACGAGCAGTACTTC. Using reference TRBV18 and TRBJ2-7 for the parts outside the CDR3, the full variable domain is NAGVMQNPRHLVRRRGQEARLRCSPMKGHSHVYWYRQLPEEGLKFMVYLQKENIIDESGMPKERFSAEFPKEGPSILRIQQVVRGDSAAYFCASSPGTGGPNEQYFGPGTRLTVT.

The rearrangement joins TRBV9 to TRBJ1-6, with TRBD1 matching over 7 bases. With 6 bases clipped from V and 6 bases from J, the junction kept 6 bases outside the gene matches. The CDR3 consists of 14 residues. CDR1 SGDLS and CDR2 YYNGEE come from the germline V gene. CDR3 sequence: CASTTGTANSPLHF. The CDR3 DNA reads TGTGCCAGCACCACCGGGACAGCTAATTCACCCCTCCACTTT.